Below, 5 T cell receptor beta chains from the same sample are listed, as sequenced in a study of blood T cell repertoires in COVID-19. The table came from immunoSEQ multiplex PCR; TCRdb's copy has only in-frame clones and leaves some out. Of some 55,000 clones listed, approximately 87% are singletons. The sequenced material came from peripheral blood. The receptor set was obtained from a man aged 55-75 years with acute or convalescent COVID-19.

This clone is a singleton in its sample. The rearrangement joins TRBV4-1 to TRBJ1-1; D ambiguous. Deletions cut 0 bases from V and 4 bases from J, with 9 bases between. This CDR3 has 14 amino acids. Germline-derived CDR1 and CDR2 are MGHRA and YSYEKL. CDR3 sequence reads: CASSQEEGPTEAFF. DNA of the CDR3: TGCGCCAGCAGCCAAGAAGAGGGCCCCACTGAAGCTTTCTTT.

The rearrangement links TRBV19 to TRBJ1-5, with unresolved D. The V gene's germline CDR1 is LNHDA and CDR2 SQIVND (reference sequence). V shed 5 bases and J shed 6 bases, with 14 bases lying between them. The CDR3 is 14 residues long. In nucleotides, the CDR3 is TGTGCCAGTAGTTTGACCGCCCCGGGTCAGCCCCAGCATTTT. This sequence encodes CASSLTAPGQPQHF.

This rearrangement joins TRBV7-8 to TRBJ2-7; 10 bases match TRBD1. V trimming: 5 bases; J trimming: 1 base; junction bases outside the gene matches: 8. CDR1 is SGHVS, CDR2 FQNEAQ, per germline. This CDR3 is built from 16 residues. The CDR3 protein is CASSLRGTGASYEQYF. CDR3 DNA sequence: TGTGCCAGCAGCCTACGTGGGACAGGGGCATCCTACGAGCAGTACTTC.

The chain joins TRBV7-9 to TRBJ2-2; D remains unclear. V lost 5 bases, J lost 0 bases, and 13 bases lay in between. The CDR3 is 16 amino acids. CDR1 and CDR2 from the germline V gene are SEHNR and FQNEAQ (reference sequence). Here the CDR3 reads CASSTPENANTGELFF. CDR3 DNA: TGTGCCAGCAGCACTCCGGAGAACGCGAACACCGGGGAGCTGTTTTTT.

V usage is TRBV18 and J usage is TRBJ1-6; D not certain. V was pared by 3 bases and J by 7 bases, with 19 bases between. The germline gives CDR1 KGHSH, CDR2 LQKENI. The CDR3 is made up of 17 amino acids. The CDR3 sequence: CASSPTRSRVQNSPLHF. The CDR3, as DNA: TGTGCCAGCTCACCCACCCGCTCGAGGGTACAGAATTCACCCCTCCACTTT.